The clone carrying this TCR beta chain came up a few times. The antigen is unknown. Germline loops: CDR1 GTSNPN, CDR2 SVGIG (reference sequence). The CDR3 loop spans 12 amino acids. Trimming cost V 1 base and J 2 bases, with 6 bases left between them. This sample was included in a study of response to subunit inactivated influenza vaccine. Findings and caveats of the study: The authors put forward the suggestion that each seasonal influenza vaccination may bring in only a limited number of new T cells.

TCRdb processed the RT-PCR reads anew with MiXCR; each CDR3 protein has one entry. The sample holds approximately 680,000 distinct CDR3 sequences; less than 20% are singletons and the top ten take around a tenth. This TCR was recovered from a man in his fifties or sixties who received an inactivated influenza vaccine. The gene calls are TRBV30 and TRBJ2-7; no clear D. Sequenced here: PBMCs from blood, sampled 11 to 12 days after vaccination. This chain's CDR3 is CAWSDATYEQYF. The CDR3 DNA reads TGTGCCTGGAGTGACGCTACCTACGAGCAGTACTTC.